The rows below give T cell receptor beta chains drawn from one sample of a study of radiotherapy plus CTLA-4 blockade in lung cancer. Libraries were prepared by immunoSEQ multiplex PCR; TCRdb keeps only in-frame clonotypes and omits some of them. The sample shows about 83,000 clones, 78% of them seen only once. Source: peripheral blood, taken from a patient treated with radiotherapy plus ipilimumab. All receptors come from a human donor with non-small cell lung cancer who had a partial response to radiotherapy plus ipilimumab. Some clones in this sample may be carry-over from other donors' samples. CDR3s include the opening cysteine and the closing phenylalanine or tryptophan. A D gene is named only where the DNA matches it firmly. Not every row has a clone size; where given, it reads once, few, many or a size class.

J gene: TRBJ2-7
V gene: TRBV29-1
clone size: NA
D gene: TRBD2
CDR3 DNA: TGCAGCGGACAGACTAGCGGGAGCGAGCAGTACTTC
CDR3 protein: CSGQTSGSEQYF

J gene: TRBJ2-3
V gene: TRBV6-6
clone size: NA
D gene: NA
CDR3 DNA: TGTGCCAGCAATCAAGGACTAAAGATGTATTTT
CDR3 protein: CASNQGLKMYF

J gene: TRBJ2-7
V gene: TRBV4-1
clone size: NA
D gene: TRBD1
CDR3 DNA: TGCGCCAGCAGCCAACATCCTGACAGGGGAACCAGATACGAGCAGTACTTC
CDR3 protein: CASSQHPDRGTRYEQYF

J gene: TRBJ1-2
V gene: TRBV9
clone size: NA
D gene: NA
CDR3 DNA: TGTGCCAGCAGCGGGCTCAGGGAGGACGGCTACACCTTC
CDR3 protein: CASSGLREDGYTF

J gene: TRBJ1-3
V gene: TRBV6-1
clone size: NA
D gene: NA
CDR3 DNA: TGTGCCAGCAGTGAACCTTCCCGGGGATCTGGAAACACCATATATTTT
CDR3 protein: CASSEPSRGSGNTIYF

J gene: TRBJ2-1
V gene: TRBV5-1
clone size: NA
D gene: TRBD1
CDR3 DNA: TGCGCATCACAAACAGGGGGCGCGGGAGATGAGCAGTTCTTC
CDR3 protein: CASQTGGAGDEQFF

J gene: TRBJ1-6
V gene: TRBV11-3
clone size: NA
D gene: TRBD1
CDR3 DNA: TGTGCCAGCAGCGTGGGACAGACGGATAATTCACCCCTCCACTTT
CDR3 protein: CASSVGQTDNSPLHF

J gene: TRBJ2-1
V gene: TRBV7-2
clone size: NA
D gene: NA
CDR3 DNA: TGTGCCAGCAGCTTAGCGCGGTCCAATGAGCAGTTCTTC
CDR3 protein: CASSLARSNEQFF

J gene: TRBJ2-5
V gene: TRBV30
clone size: NA
D gene: TRBD1
CDR3 DNA: TGTGCCTGGAGTGCACATACAGGGGTAGAGACCCAGTACTTC
CDR3 protein: CAWSAHTGVETQYF

J gene: TRBJ1-5
V gene: TRBV28
clone size: NA
D gene: NA
CDR3 DNA: TGTGCCAGCAGTTTGGGACTGCTTAATCAGCCCCAGCATTTT
CDR3 protein: CASSLGLLNQPQHF

J gene: TRBJ2-5
V gene: TRBV6-5
clone size: NA
D gene: TRBD1
CDR3 DNA: TGTGCCAGCAGTCATACTTACAGGGGTCAAGAGACCCAGTACTTC
CDR3 protein: CASSHTYRGQETQYF

J gene: TRBJ2-7
V gene: TRBV11-2
clone size: once
D gene: NA
CDR3 DNA: TGTGCCAGCAGCGCCCAACTGGTGAGGAGCCCCTACGAGCAGTACTTC
CDR3 protein: CASSAQLVRSPYEQYF

J gene: TRBJ2-5
V gene: TRBV4-2
clone size: NA
D gene: NA
CDR3 DNA: TGTGCCAGCAGCCAACGCAGGGCTGGGGAGACCCAGTACTTC
CDR3 protein: CASSQRRAGETQYF

J gene: TRBJ2-2
V gene: TRBV11-3
clone size: NA
D gene: TRBD1
CDR3 DNA: TGTGCCAGCAGCGAGGGACAGGGGTCCACCGGGGAGCTGTTTTTT
CDR3 protein: CASSEGQGSTGELFF

J gene: TRBJ2-7
V gene: TRBV2
clone size: NA
D gene: TRBD1
CDR3 DNA: TGTGCCAGCAGTGCGGGACAGACTTACGAGCAGTACTTC
CDR3 protein: CASSAGQTYEQYF

J gene: TRBJ1-6
V gene: TRBV5-6
clone size: few
D gene: NA
CDR3 DNA: TGTGCCAGCAGAGACAATAATTCACCCCTCCACTTT
CDR3 protein: CASRDNNSPLHF

J gene: TRBJ1-2
V gene: TRBV5-4
clone size: NA
D gene: TRBD1
CDR3 DNA: TGTGCCAGCAGCTTGGGCGGACAGGGCTTTGGAAAAAATGGCTACACCTTC
CDR3 protein: CASSLGGQGFGKNGYTF

J gene: TRBJ1-5
V gene: TRBV27
clone size: NA
D gene: NA
CDR3 DNA: TGTGCCAGCAGTTTAAGGCCGACATATAGCAATCAGCCCCAGCATTTT
CDR3 protein: CASSLRPTYSNQPQHF

J gene: TRBJ2-7
V gene: TRBV14
clone size: NA
D gene: TRBD2
CDR3 DNA: TGTGCCAGCAGCCATCTAGCGGGGGGGCTGGGCTCCTACGAGCAGTACTTC
CDR3 protein: CASSHLAGGLGSYEQYF

J gene: TRBJ2-1
V gene: TRBV6-6
clone size: NA
D gene: TRBD2
CDR3 DNA: TGTGCCAGCAGTTACCGGGACTACGACATAAAGCAGTTCTTC
CDR3 protein: CASSYRDYDIKQFF

J gene: TRBJ2-1
V gene: TRBV23-1
clone size: once
D gene: NA
CDR3 DNA: TGCGCCAGCAGTCAGGGGTTGGGGGGTGACACACCCTACAATGAGCAGTTCTTC
CDR3 protein: CASSQGLGGDTPYNEQFF

J gene: TRBJ1-2
V gene: TRBV28
clone size: few
D gene: TRBD1
CDR3 DNA: TGTGCCAGCAGTTTAGGGACAGGGATAGGTGGCTACACCTTC
CDR3 protein: CASSLGTGIGGYTF